The T cell receptor beta chain under discussion was sequenced for a study of response to subunit inactivated influenza vaccine listed by TCRdb under 2018. Study-level background: Deep quantitative profiling of the T cell receptor repertoire was used in the study to follow responses to a trivalent subunit inactivated influenza vaccine.

Library construction relied on RT-PCR. The run used an Illumina HiSeq 2500. TCRdb trimmed the raw reads at Q25, called clones with MiXCR and kept productive beta chains. Records with the same CDR3 protein are collapsed into one entry carrying the most frequent genes and DNA. This sample gives more than 450,000 distinct CDR3 sequences in total; about 10% of them show up just once. The ten largest clones add up to more than 8.5% of the sample. This clonotype has only a few counts. Its antigen is unknown. No much larger clonotype is one base removed from it; base qualities were not supplied. What the authors observed across the whole study: It was suggested by the authors that each seasonal influenza vaccination may recruit only a limited number of new T cells.

Taken from cysteine to phenylalanine, the CDR3 has 15 residues. Only the CDR3 region is kept as DNA, spanning 45 bases read in frame from base 1. V trim: 4 bases; J trim: 6 bases; unmatched bases: 9. The germline V gene (reference sequence) gives CDR1 as SGHKS and CDR2 as YYEKEE. This clonotype was obtained from a man aged 45-65 years who received an inactivated influenza vaccine. Donor details come from another sample of the same person, matched by shared clones. The V and J genes are TRBV5-5 and TRBJ2-7, and 11 junctional nucleotides match TRBD1. Material: PBMCs from blood, obtained on the day of vaccination. The nucleotide sequence is TGTGCCAGCAGCGCTTCCGGGACAGGGGGGCGCGAGCAGTACTTC. Translated, this gives CASSASGTGGREQYF. Reference TRBV5-5 and TRBJ2-7 proteins supply the regions before and after the CDR3; the full variable domain is: DAGVTQSPTHLIKTRGQQVTLRCSPISGHKSVSWYQQVLGQGPQFIFQYYEKEERGRGNFPDRFSARQFPNYSSELNVNALLLGDSALYLCASSASGTGGREQYFGPGTRLTVT.